This TCR beta chain was captured by sequencing in a study of early T cells in non-severe SARS-CoV-2 infection. Study as a whole: Bulk RNA isolated from unsorted whole blood underwent sequencing; chains were not paired. Points from the study as a whole: VDJdb matching, biased toward anti-spike CD8 responses, missed private and CD4 specificities.

This clonotype has only a few counts. The antigen is unknown. Individual cDNA molecules were tagged with unique molecular identifiers. TCRdb reprocessed the 5' RACE reads via MiXCR and lists one record per CDR3 protein. The sample lists 45,000 to 70,000 distinct CDR3 sequences, about 6.2% occurring once. In germline, CDR1 is DFQATT, CDR2 SNEGSKA (reference sequence). This CDR3 comprises 15 residues. After removal of 2 bases from V and 4 bases from J, the junction contained 8 bases not matched to a gene. Material for sequencing was whole blood. The rearrangement joins TRBV20-1 to TRBJ2-1; TRBD2 matches 7 bases. The receptor was isolated from an adult who was a healthcare worker with PCR-confirmed SARS-CoV-2 infection or an uninfected control (not recorded which). Here the CDR3 DNA reads TGCAGTGCTAGACCAGCGGGACTCGGATACAATGAGCAGTTCTTC. Residues: CSARPAGLGYNEQFF.